This T cell receptor beta chain originates from a study of CDR3 diversity in severe acne. This clonotype was recorded many times. This CDR3 has 14 residues. The germline V gene encodes CDR1 DFQATT and CDR2 SNEGSKA (reference sequence). The V end was cut by 1 base, the J end by 0 bases, with 9 bases between. TCRdb reanalysed the PCR reads using MiXCR and keeps one entry per CDR3 protein. The table includes roughly 100,000 distinct CDR3 sequences, more than 45% detected once. The TCR was taken from a male donor with acne. The J gene is TRBJ1-2, the V gene TRBV20-1; unclear D gene. Sequences were obtained from blood. The CDR3 DNA reads as TGCAGTGCTAGAGTTTGCTGTCCTAACTATGGCTACACCTTC. Translated, it gives CSARVCCPNYGYTF.